These 25 T cell receptor beta chains were sequenced from one sample in a study of graft-versus-host responses after intestinal transplantation. These receptors lack a known antigen. The table came from immunoSEQ multiplex PCR; TCRdb's copy has only in-frame clones and leaves some out. The profile shows about 120,000 clones, approximately 96% of them singletons. The sequencing here drew on unstimulated CD8+ T cells sorted from spleen or lymph node cells, taken before intestinal transplant. Source of these receptors: a human donor who received an intestinal transplant.

This clone was seen just once. This sequence joins TRBV9 and TRBJ2-7; possible D gene TRBD2, 7 bases. Germline-derived CDR1 and CDR2 are SGDLS and YYNGEE. With 0 bases removed from V and 7 bases from J, the gap between germline ends came to 23 bases. This CDR3 spans 17 amino acids. The CDR3 coding sequence is TGTGCCAGCAGCGTAGTTGAGCGGGGACAAGGACTCTCGGAGCAGTACTTC. It translates to CASSVVERGQGLSEQYF.

The chain combines TRBV2 with TRBJ2-1; 11 bases map to TRBD2. V was pared by 6 bases and J by 7 bases, with 11 bases of the junction left unmatched. Germline values: CDR1 SNHLY, CDR2 FYNNEI. This CDR3 contains 16 residues. CDR3: CASSTNSGRASNEQFF. In DNA, the CDR3 is TGTGCCAGCAGCACCAATAGCGGGAGGGCGAGTAATGAGCAGTTCTTC.

The J gene is TRBJ2-7, the V gene TRBV28, with TRBD1 matching 12 bases. This CDR3 has 16 amino acids. Germline CDR1 and CDR2: MDHEN and SYDVKM. With V trimmed by 7 bases and J by 4 bases, 11 bases remained unmatched. The CDR3, as DNA: TGTGCCAGCACCCTCGTGGCGGGACAGGGGGCGTACGAGCAGTACTTC. This codes for CASTLVAGQGAYEQYF.

The rearrangement joins TRBV19 to TRBJ2-2; the D is unclear. Trimming took 5 bases from V and 1 from J, leaving 8 bases between them. The CDR3 totals 14 residues. CDR1 is LNHDA and CDR2 is SQIVND in the germline V gene (reference sequence). DNA for the CDR3: TGTGCCAGTAGTTCGAGTCTGAACACCGGGGAGCTGTTTTTT. As protein: CASSSSLNTGELFF.

The CDR3 sequence: CASRKTNYGYTF. The CDR3 DNA is TGTGCCAGCCGGAAAACTAACTATGGCTACACCTTC. This sequence joins TRBV6-5 and TRBJ1-2; D remains ambiguous. Germline CDR1 and CDR2: MNHEY and SVGAGI. CDR3 length: 12 amino acids. Trimming took off 8 bases at V and 0 bases at J, with 7 bases between the two ends.

The chain recombines TRBV2 with TRBJ2-1, with D possibly being TRBD2 (6 bases). The CDR3 totals 16 residues. The germline gives CDR1 SNHLY, CDR2 FYNNEI. Trimming pared 6 bases from V and 3 bases from J, leaving 18 bases between. The CDR3 bases are TGTGCCAGCAGCCGCACCGCTAGCGCCTACTACAATGAGCAGTTCTTC. It translates to CASSRTASAYYNEQFF. Variable domain in full (rest from reference TRBV2 and TRBJ2-1): EPEVTQTPSHQVTQMGQEVILRCVPISNHLYFYWYRQILGQKVEFLVSFYNNEISEKSEIFDDQFSVERPDGSNFTLKIRSTKLEDSAMYFCASSRTASAYYNEQFFGPGTRLTVL.

The V call is TRBV19, the J call TRBJ2-5, with 9 bases fitting TRBD2. Germline V gene data show CDR1 as LNHDA and CDR2 as SQIVND (reference sequence). The CDR3 consists of 17 residues. J was trimmed by 5 bases and V by 6 bases; bases with no gene match: 16. CDR3 nucleotides: TGTGCCAGTAGGAATACGGGTTGGGGACTAGCCGGGGAGACCCAGTACTTC. Its translation: CASRNTGWGLAGETQYF. Supplemented by reference TRBV19 and TRBJ2-5, the full variable domain reads DGGITQSPKYLFRKEGQNVTLSCEQNLNHDAMYWYRQDPGQGLRLIYYSQIVNDFQKGDIAEGYSVSREKKESFPLTVTSAQKNPTAFYLCASRNTGWGLAGETQYFGPGTRLLVL.

This chain links TRBV29-1 with TRBJ2-1; 8 positions agree with TRBD2. Germline V lookup: CDR1 SQVTM, CDR2 ANQGSEA. V lost 3 bases, J lost 0 bases, and 16 bases stayed unmatched. This CDR3 is 19 amino acids long. The CDR3 sequence: CSVDTLASGPSISYNEQFF. The DNA of the CDR3 is TGCAGCGTTGACACTTTGGCTAGCGGGCCCTCAATCTCCTACAATGAGCAGTTCTTC.

The J gene is TRBJ2-2, the V gene TRBV2; 8 nucleotides match TRBD1. J gave up 7 bases and V 5 bases, and 9 bases lay outside the gene matches. The CDR3 totals 15 residues. Germline CDR1 is SNHLY and CDR2 is FYNNEI. The DNA of the CDR3 is TGTGCCAGCAGTAGGACAGGGCCACCTGTCGGGGAGCTGTTTTTT. Its protein product is CASSRTGPPVGELFF.

The chain is built from TRBV4-2 and TRBJ2-7, with no clear D. V was trimmed by 4 bases and J by 0 bases, leaving 4 bases between them. Germline V CDR1 and CDR2: LGHNA, YNFKEQ. This CDR3 has 12 residues. The CDR3 nucleotides read TGTGCCAGCAGCCGGGGCTCCTACGAGCAGTACTTC. It yields the protein CASSRGSYEQYF.

J is TRBJ2-7 and V is TRBV28; the D call may be TRBD1 or TRBD2 (7 bases each). Germline loops: CDR1 MDHEN, CDR2 SYDVKM. Trimming took 7 bases from V and 3 from J, leaving 19 bases between them. This CDR3 has 15 residues. The CDR3 spells CASTQGDYLHYEQYF. The CDR3 DNA follows: TGTGCCAGCACCCAGGGGGACTACCTTCACTACGAGCAGTACTTC.

The rearrangement links TRBV28 to TRBJ2-2; D could derive from TRBD1 or TRBD2 (5 bases each). The V end was cut by 0 bases, the J end by 3 bases, with 8 bases between. The CDR3 sequence is 15 residues long. Germline V gene lookup returns CDR1 MDHEN and CDR2 SYDVKM. CDR3 protein: CASSLWGEHTGELFF. Here the CDR3 DNA reads TGTGCCAGCAGTTTATGGGGGGAACACACCGGGGAGCTGTTTTTT.

The chain joins TRBV7-9 to TRBJ1-2; 10 positions match TRBD1. This CDR3 region has 14 residues. With 4 bases clipped from V and 8 bases from J, the junction kept 7 bases outside the gene matches. Germline V gene data show CDR1 as SEHNR and CDR2 as FQNEAQ (reference sequence). This chain's CDR3 is CASSSGTGVLGYTF. CDR3 bases: TGTGCCAGCAGCTCCGGGACAGGGGTGTTAGGCTACACCTTC.

The chain uses TRBV19 and TRBJ1-5; D might be TRBD1 (5 bases). The CDR3 is 16 residues long. V dropped 2 bases and J dropped 0 bases, with 11 bases sitting between them. The germline gives CDR1 LNHDA, CDR2 SQIVND (reference sequence). The CDR3 nucleotides read TGTGCCAGTAGTATAACCGACAGCTATAGCAATCAGCCCCAGCATTTT. The encoded protein is CASSITDSYSNQPQHF.

The CDR3 protein is CASSLRTSGRINNEQFF. The CDR3 coding sequence is TGTGCCAGCAGCTTACGGACTAGCGGGAGGATAAACAATGAGCAGTTCTTC. The V and J genes are TRBV7-3 and TRBJ2-1, with 14 positions matching TRBD2. Trimming at V came to 2 bases and at J to 5 bases, leaving 5 bases not matched to a gene. This CDR3 region has 17 residues. Germline CDR1 and CDR2: SGHTA and FQGTGA.

This sequence joins TRBV5-4 and TRBJ2-1; 13 nucleotides line up with TRBD2. Trimming cost V 0 bases and J 6 bases; bases outside gene matches: 0. Germline V gene lookup returns CDR1 SGHNT and CDR2 YYREEE (reference sequence). There are 15 residues in the CDR3. The CDR3 region is CASSLGLAGGNEQFF. The DNA for the CDR3 is TGTGCCAGCAGCTTGGGACTAGCGGGAGGCAATGAGCAGTTCTTC.

The chain is built from TRBV5-6 and TRBJ2-1; D assignment may be TRBD1 or TRBD2 (5 bases each). The ends were cut back, 2 bases at V and 4 bases at J, with 13 bases in the middle. CDR1 and CDR2 from the germline V gene are SGHDT and YYEEEE. The CDR3 spans 15 residues. CDR3 bases: TGTGCCAGCAGCTTAACGGGACCGACATACAATGAGCAGTTCTTC. Its translation: CASSLTGPTYNEQFF.

Comments on this clone: A read error may account for a junction end that differs from germline. The rearrangement links TRBV15 to TRBJ1-1; D ambiguous. CDR3 length equals 14 residues. Germline values: CDR1 LNHNV, CDR2 YYDKDF (reference sequence). The CDR3 loop is CATSSAARNAEAFF. The CDR3 region has the DNA TGTGCCACCAGCAGCGCCGCCCGGAACGCTGAAGCTTTCTTT.

This chain uses TRBV2 with TRBJ1-5, with 10 positions matching TRBD1. This CDR3 is 17 amino acids long. J gave up 0 bases and V 5 bases, and 7 bases lay outside the gene matches. The germline V gene encodes CDR1 SNHLY and CDR2 FYNNEI. CDR3 nucleotide sequence: TGTGCCAGCAGTCTACCGGGACAGGGGATTAGCAATCAGCCCCAGCATTTT. Its translation is CASSLPGQGISNQPQHF. The whole variable domain, remainder taken from reference TRBV2 and TRBJ1-5, is EPEVTQTPSHQVTQMGQEVILRCVPISNHLYFYWYRQILGQKVEFLVSFYNNEISEKSEIFDDQFSVERPDGSNFTLKIRSTKLEDSAMYFCASSLPGQGISNQPQHFGDGTRLSIL.

The V gene is TRBV15, the J gene TRBJ1-4; D perhaps matches TRBD1 (5 bases). Germline V gene lookup returns CDR1 LNHNV and CDR2 YYDKDF (reference sequence). The CDR3 loop spans 11 amino acids. Trimming pared 9 bases from V and 7 bases from J, leaving 9 bases between. CDR3 residues: CATGEGEKLFF. The CDR3 DNA is TGTGCCACAGGGGAAGGTGAAAAACTGTTTTTT. Combining the CDR3 with reference TRBV15 and TRBJ1-4 gives the whole variable domain DAMVIQNPRYQVTQFGKPVTLSCSQTLNHNVMYWYQQKSSQAPKLLFHYYDKDFNNEADTPDNFQSRRPNTSFCFLDIRSPGLGDTAMYLCATGEGEKLFFGSGTQLSVL.

The chain links TRBV4-1 to TRBJ2-2; 7 bases fit TRBD1. This CDR3 region has 15 residues. CDR1 and CDR2 from the germline V gene are MGHRA and YSYEKL. After removal of 3 bases from V and 3 bases from J, the junction contained 4 bases not matched to a gene. CDR3 region: CASSHTGADTGELFF. The CDR3, as DNA: TGCGCCAGCAGCCACACAGGGGCGGACACCGGGGAGCTGTTTTTT.

This chain connects TRBV29-1 to TRBJ2-7; no clear D gene. Germline CDR1 is SQVTM and CDR2 is ANQGSEA. The CDR3 spans 11 residues. V was clipped by 4 bases and J by 3 bases, with 7 bases between them. Here the CDR3 reads CSVGDNYEQYF. In nucleotides, the CDR3 is TGCAGCGTTGGGGATAACTACGAGCAGTACTTC.

The genes are TRBV2 and TRBJ2-1; 9 positions agree with TRBD1. CDR1 SNHLY and CDR2 FYNNEI come from the germline V gene. The CDR3 has 13 residues. V dropped 10 bases and J dropped 4; count of bases not matched to a gene: 5. CDR3 coding DNA: TGTGCCATCCGACAGGGGGGTTACAATGAGCAGTTCTTC. Its protein product is CAIRQGGYNEQFF.

This chain connects TRBV27 to TRBJ2-2; maybe TRBD2 (6 bases). V lost 3 bases to trimming and J lost 4 bases, with 9 bases between them. The CDR3 is made up of 14 amino acids. Germline CDR1 is MNHEY and CDR2 is SMNVEV (reference sequence). CDR3 coding DNA: TGTGCCAGCAGTTTTTTGGGAGGCACCGGGGAGCTGTTTTTT. Its translation: CASSFLGGTGELFF.

The rearrangement joins TRBV5-6 to TRBJ2-7; D may match TRBD1 or TRBD2 (5 bases each). V was trimmed by 2 bases and J by 0 bases, leaving 9 bases between them. In germline, CDR1 is SGHDT, CDR2 YYEEEE. The length of the CDR3 is 14 residues. CDR3 bases: TGTGCCAGCAGCTTACCAGGGAGCTCCTACGAGCAGTACTTC. Its protein is CASSLPGSSYEQYF.